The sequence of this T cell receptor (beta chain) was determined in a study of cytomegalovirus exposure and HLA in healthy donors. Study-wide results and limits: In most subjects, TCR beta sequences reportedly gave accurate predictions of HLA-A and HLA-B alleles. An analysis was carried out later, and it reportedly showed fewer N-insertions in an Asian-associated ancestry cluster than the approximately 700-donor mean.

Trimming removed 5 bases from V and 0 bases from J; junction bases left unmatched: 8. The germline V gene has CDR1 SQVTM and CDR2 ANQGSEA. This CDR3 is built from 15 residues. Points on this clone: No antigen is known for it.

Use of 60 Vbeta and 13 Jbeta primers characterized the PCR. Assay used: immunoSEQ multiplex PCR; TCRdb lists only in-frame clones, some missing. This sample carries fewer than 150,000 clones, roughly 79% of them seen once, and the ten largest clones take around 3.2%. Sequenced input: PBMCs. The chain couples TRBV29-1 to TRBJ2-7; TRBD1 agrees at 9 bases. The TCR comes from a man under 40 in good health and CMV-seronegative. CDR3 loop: CSVSPGQGSSYEQYF. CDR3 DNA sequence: TGCAGCGTTTCTCCCGGACAGGGGAGCTCCTACGAGCAGTACTTC.